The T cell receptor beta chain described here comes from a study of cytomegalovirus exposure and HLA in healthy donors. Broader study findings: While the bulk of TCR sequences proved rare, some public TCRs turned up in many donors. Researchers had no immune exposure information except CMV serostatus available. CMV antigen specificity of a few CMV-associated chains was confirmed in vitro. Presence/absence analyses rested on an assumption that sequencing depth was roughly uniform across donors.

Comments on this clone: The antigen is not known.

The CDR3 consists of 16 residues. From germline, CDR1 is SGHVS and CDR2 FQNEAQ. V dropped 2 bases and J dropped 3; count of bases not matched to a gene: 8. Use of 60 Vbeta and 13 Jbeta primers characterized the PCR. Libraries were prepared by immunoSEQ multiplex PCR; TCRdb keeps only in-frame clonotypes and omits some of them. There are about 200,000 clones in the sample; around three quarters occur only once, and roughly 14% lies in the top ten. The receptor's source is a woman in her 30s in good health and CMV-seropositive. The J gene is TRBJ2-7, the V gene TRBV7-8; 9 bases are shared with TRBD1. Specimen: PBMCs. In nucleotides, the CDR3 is TGTGCCAGCAGCTTATACCGCTGGGGACAGGGCTACGAGCAGTACTTC. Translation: CASSLYRWGQGYEQYF.